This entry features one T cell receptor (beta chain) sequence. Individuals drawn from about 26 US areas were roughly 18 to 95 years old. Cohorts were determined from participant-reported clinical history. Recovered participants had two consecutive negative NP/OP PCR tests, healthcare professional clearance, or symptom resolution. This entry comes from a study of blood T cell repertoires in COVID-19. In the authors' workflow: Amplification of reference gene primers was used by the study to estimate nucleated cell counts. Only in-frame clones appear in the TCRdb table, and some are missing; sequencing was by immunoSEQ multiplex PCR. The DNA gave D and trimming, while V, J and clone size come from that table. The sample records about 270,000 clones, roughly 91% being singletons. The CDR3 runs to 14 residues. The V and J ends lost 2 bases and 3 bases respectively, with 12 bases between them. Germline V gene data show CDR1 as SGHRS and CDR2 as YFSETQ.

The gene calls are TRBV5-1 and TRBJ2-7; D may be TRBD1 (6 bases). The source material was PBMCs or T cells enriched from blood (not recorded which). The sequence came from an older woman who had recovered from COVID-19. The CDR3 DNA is TGCGCCAGCAGCTTACCGGGACACCTCTACGAGCAGTACTTC. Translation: CASSLPGHLYEQYF.